This TCR beta chain was recorded in a study of Graves' ophthalmopathy and Graves' hyperthyroidism. Study-wide results and caveats: Most expanded clonotypes from thyroid (those above 0.001 frequency) were also found in blood. A roughly 81% specificity and 87.88% sensitivity were achieved by a 13-signature model that separated ophthalmopathy from stable hyperthyroidism.

Amplification of TCR beta CDR3 regions used RNA transcripts. An opening RT-PCR round employed HTBI primers and preceded a second-round multiplex PCR. A single record per CDR3 protein comes from TCRdb applying MiXCR to the multiplex PCR reads. The sample contains approximately 1.2 million distinct CDR3 sequences, roughly two fifths of which appear only once. Looked up from germline, CDR1 is ENHRY and CDR2 is SYGVKD. The CDR3 has 12 amino acids. About this clonotype itself: Its antigen is as yet unknown. One end of the junction varies from germline; a read error may be responsible.

In this cohort, patients with other autoimmune diseases, uncontrolled infections, pregnancy or lactation were excluded. The chain recombines TRBV10-3 with TRBJ2-5, with a weak D call TRBD2 (6 bases). Input material: peripheral blood or thyroid tissue (not recorded which). The TCR comes from an adult man with Graves' hyperthyroidism. The CDR3 DNA reads TGTGCCATCAGTGGGACCCGGGAGAACCAGTACTTC. Its translation is CAISGTRENQYF.